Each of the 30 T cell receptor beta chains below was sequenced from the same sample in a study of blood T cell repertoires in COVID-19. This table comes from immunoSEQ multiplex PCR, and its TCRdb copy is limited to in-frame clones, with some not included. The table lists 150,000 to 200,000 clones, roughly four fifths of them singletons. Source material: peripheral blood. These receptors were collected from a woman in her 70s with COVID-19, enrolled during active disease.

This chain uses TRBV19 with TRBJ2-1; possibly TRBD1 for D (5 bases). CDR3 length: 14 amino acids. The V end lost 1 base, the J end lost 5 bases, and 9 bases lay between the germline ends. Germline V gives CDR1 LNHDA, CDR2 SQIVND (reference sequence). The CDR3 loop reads CASSIGDRDNEQFF. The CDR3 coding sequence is TGTGCCAGTAGTATAGGAGACAGAGACAATGAGCAGTTCTTC. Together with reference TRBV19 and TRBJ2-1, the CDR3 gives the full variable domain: DGGITQSPKYLFRKEGQNVTLSCEQNLNHDAMYWYRQDPGQGLRLIYYSQIVNDFQKGDIAEGYSVSREKKESFPLTVTSAQKNPTAFYLCASSIGDRDNEQFFGPGTRLTVL.

The DNA of the CDR3 is TGTGCCAGCATGAGGGAGACCTACGAGCAGTACTTC. As protein: CASMRETYEQYF. This chain connects TRBV6-5 to TRBJ2-7; a possible D gene is TRBD2 (5 bases). This CDR3 region has 12 residues. The germline CDR1 and CDR2 sequences are MNHEY and SVGAGI. Trimming removed 7 bases from V and 2 bases from J, with 9 bases in between.

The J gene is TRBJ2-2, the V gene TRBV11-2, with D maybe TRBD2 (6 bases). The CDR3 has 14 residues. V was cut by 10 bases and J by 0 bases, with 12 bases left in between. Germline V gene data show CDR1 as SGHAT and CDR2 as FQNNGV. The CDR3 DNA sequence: TGTGCCACCTCGACTAGTCCGAACACCGGGGAGCTGTTTTTT. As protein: CATSTSPNTGELFF.

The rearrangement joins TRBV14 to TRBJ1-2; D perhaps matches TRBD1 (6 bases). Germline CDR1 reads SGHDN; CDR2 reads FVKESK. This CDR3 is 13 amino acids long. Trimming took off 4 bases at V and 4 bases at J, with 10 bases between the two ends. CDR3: CASSLGGFYGYTF. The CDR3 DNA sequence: TGTGCCAGCAGCCTAGGGGGATTCTATGGCTACACCTTC.

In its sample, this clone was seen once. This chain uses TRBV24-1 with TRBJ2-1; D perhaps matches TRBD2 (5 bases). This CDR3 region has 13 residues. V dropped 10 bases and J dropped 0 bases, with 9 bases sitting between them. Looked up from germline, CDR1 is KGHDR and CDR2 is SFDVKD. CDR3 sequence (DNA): TGTGCCACTAGCGCGAGCTCCTACAATGAGCAGTTCTTC. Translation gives CATSASSYNEQFF.

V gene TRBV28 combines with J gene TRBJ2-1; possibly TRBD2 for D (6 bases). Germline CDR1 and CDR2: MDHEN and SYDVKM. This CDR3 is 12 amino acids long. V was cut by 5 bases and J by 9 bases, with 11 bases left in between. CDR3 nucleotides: TGTGCCAGCAGTGTTCTCGGGGGTGAGCAGTTCTTC. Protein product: CASSVLGGEQFF.

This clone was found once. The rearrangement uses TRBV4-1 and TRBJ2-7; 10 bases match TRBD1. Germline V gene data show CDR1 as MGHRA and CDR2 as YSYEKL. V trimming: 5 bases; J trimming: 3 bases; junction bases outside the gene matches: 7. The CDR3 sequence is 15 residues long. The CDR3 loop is CASSYPGQGLYEQYF. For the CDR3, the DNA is TGCGCCAGCAGCTACCCGGGACAGGGGCTCTACGAGCAGTACTTC.

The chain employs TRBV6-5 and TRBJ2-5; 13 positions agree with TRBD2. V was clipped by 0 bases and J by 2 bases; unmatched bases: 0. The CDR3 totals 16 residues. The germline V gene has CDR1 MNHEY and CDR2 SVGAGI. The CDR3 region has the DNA TGTGCCAGCAGTTACTCGGGACTAGCGGGACAAGAGACCCAGTACTTC. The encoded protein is CASSYSGLAGQETQYF.

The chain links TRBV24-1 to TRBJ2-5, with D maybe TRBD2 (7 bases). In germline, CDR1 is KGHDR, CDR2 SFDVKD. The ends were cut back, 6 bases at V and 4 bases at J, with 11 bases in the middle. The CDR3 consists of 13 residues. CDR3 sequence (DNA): TGTGCCACCAGTCGGGGGGCAGGAGAGACCCAGTACTTC. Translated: CATSRGAGETQYF.

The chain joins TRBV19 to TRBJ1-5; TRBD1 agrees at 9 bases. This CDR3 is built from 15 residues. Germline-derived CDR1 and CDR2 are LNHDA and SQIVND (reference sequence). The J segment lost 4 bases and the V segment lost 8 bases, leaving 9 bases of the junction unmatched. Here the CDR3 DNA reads TGTGCCAGTCGGACAGGGGTGAGGCGGAATCAGCCCCAGCATTTT. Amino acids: CASRTGVRRNQPQHF.

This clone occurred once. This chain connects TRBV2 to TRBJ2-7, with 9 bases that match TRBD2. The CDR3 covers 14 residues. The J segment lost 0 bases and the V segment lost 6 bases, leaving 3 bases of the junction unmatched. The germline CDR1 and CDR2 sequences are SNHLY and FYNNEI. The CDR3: CASRVSGSSYEQYF. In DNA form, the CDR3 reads TGTGCCAGCAGGGTTAGCGGGAGCTCCTACGAGCAGTACTTC.

CDR3: CASSELGGQNEKLFF. CDR3 sequence (DNA): TGTGCCAGCAGTGAATTGGGGGGGCAGAATGAAAAACTGTTTTTT. V is TRBV25-1 and J is TRBJ1-4; D may be TRBD1 (6 bases). This CDR3 comprises 15 residues. Trimming pared 1 base from V and 5 bases from J, leaving 11 bases between. CDR1 and CDR2 (germline): MGHDK, SYGVNS.

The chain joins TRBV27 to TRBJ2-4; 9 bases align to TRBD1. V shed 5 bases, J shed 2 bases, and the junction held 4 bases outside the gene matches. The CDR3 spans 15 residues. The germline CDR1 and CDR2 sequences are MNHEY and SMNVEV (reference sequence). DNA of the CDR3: TGTGCCAGCAGTCTAGGACAGGGGTCCAAAAACATTCAGTACTTC. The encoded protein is CASSLGQGSKNIQYF.

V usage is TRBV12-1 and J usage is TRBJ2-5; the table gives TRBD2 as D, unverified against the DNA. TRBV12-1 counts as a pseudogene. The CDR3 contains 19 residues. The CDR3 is CASSFRGTSGRQYQETQYF. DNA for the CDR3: TGTGCCAGCAGCTTCCGTGGGACTAGCGGGAGGCAGTACCAAGAGACCCAGTACTTC.

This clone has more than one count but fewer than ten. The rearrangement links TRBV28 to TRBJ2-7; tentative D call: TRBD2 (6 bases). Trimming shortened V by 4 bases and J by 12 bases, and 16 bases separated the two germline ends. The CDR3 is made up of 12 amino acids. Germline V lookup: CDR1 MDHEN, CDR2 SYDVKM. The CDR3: CASSYSDYRWYF. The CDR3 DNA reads TGTGCCAGCAGTTACTCGGACTATCGGTGGTACTTC.

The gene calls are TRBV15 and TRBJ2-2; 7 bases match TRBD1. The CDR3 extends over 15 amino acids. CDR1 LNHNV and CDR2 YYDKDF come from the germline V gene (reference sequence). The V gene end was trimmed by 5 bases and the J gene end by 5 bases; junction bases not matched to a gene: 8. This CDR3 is CATSLDRVKTGELFF. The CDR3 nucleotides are TGTGCCACCAGCCTAGACAGGGTTAAGACCGGGGAGCTGTTTTTT.

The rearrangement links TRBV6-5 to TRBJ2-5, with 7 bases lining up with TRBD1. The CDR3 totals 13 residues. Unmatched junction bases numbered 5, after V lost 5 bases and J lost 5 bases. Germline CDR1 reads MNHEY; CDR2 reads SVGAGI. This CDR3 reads CASSLTGRETQYF. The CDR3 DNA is TGTGCCAGCAGTCTGACAGGGCGGGAGACCCAGTACTTC.

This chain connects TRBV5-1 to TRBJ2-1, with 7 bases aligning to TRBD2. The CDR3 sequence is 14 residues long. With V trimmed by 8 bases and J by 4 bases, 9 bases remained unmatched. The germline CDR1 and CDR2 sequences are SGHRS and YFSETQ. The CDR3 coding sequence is TGCGCCAGTACCCTACTAGCGCCTTACAATGAGCAGTTCTTC. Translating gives CASTLLAPYNEQFF.

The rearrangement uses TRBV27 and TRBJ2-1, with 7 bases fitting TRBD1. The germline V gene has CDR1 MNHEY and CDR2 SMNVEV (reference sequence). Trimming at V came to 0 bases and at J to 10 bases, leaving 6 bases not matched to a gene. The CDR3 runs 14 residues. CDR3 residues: CASSLSTGVGEQFF. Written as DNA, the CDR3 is TGTGCCAGCAGTTTATCTACAGGGGTCGGGGAGCAGTTCTTC.

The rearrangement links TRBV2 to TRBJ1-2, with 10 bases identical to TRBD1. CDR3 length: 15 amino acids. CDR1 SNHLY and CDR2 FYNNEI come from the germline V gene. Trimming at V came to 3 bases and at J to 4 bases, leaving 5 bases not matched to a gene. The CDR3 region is CASSEWTGGTYGYTF. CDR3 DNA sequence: TGTGCCAGCAGTGAGTGGACAGGGGGTACCTATGGCTACACCTTC.

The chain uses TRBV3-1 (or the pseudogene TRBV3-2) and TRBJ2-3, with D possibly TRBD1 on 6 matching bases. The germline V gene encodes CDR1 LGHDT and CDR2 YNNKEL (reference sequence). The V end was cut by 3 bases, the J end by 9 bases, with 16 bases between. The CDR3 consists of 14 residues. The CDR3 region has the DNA TGTGCCAGCAGCCACTCCGCGGCCCAGGGGACGCAGTATTTT. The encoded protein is CASSHSAAQGTQYF.

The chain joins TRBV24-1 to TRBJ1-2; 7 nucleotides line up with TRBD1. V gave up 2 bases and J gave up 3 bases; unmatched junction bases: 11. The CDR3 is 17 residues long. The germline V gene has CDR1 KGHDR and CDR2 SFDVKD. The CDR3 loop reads CATSDSGRGTAHYGYTF. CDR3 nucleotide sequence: TGTGCCACCAGTGATTCCGGACGGGGGACAGCTCACTATGGCTACACCTTC.

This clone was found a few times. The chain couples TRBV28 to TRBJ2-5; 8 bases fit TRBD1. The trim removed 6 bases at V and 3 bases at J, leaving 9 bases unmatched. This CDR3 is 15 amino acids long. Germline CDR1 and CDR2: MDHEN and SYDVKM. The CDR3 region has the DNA TGTGCCAGCAGAGTCGGGACAGGAGTGGAAGAGACCCAGTACTTC. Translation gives CASRVGTGVEETQYF.

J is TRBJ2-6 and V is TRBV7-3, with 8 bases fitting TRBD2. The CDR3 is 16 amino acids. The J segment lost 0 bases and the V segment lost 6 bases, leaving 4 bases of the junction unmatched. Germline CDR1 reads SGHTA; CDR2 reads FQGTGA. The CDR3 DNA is TGTGCCAGCAGTACTAGCGGAGGCTCTGGGGCCAACGTCCTGACTTTC. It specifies CASSTSGGSGANVLTF.

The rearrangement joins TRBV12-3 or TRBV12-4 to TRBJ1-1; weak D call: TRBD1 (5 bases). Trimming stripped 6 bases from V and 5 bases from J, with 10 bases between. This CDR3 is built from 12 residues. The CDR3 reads CASSSGGTEAFF. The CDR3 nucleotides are TGTGCCAGCAGCTCCGGGGGAACTGAAGCTTTCTTT.

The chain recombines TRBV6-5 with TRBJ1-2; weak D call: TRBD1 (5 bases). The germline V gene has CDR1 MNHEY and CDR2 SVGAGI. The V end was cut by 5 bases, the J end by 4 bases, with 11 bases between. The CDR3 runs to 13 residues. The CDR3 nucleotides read TGTGCCAGCAGTCCTCAGGGAAGCTATGGCTACACCTTC. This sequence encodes CASSPQGSYGYTF.

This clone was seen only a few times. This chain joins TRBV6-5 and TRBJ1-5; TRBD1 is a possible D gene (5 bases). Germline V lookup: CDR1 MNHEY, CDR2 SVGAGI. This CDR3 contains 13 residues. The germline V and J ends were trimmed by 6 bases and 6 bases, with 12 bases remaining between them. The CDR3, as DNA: TGTGCCAGCAGATCCGGACACCTTCAGCCCCAGCATTTT. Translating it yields CASRSGHLQPQHF.

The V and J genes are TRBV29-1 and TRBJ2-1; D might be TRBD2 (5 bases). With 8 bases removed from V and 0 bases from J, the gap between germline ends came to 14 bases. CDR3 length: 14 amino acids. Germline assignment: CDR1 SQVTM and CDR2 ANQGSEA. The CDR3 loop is CSLSEAVSYNEQFF. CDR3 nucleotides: TGCAGCCTTTCTGAAGCGGTCTCCTACAATGAGCAGTTCTTC.

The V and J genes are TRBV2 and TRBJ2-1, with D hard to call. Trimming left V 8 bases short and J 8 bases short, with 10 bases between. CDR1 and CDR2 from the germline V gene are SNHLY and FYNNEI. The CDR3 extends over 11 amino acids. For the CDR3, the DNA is TGTGCCAGCTCCCTCGTTGATGAGCAGTTCTTC. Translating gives CASSLVDEQFF. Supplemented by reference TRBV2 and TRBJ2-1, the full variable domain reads EPEVTQTPSHQVTQMGQEVILRCVPISNHLYFYWYRQILGQKVEFLVSFYNNEISEKSEIFDDQFSVERPDGSNFTLKIRSTKLEDSAMYFCASSLVDEQFFGPGTRLTVL.

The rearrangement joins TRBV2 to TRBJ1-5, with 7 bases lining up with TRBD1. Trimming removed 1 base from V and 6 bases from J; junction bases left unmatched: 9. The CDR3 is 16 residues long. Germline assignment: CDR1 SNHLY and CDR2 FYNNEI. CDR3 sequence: CASSEGGRQGPQPQHF. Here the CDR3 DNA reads TGTGCCAGCAGTGAAGGGGGGAGACAGGGTCCTCAGCCCCAGCATTTT.